This record looks at one T cell receptor beta chain sequence and its context. TCRdb analysed the 5' RACE reads with MiXCR anew, one entry per CDR3 protein. The sample consists of approximately 630,000 distinct CDR3 sequences, just over 7% of them appearing once. This record belongs to a study of identical twins. CDR1 and CDR2 (germline): DFQATT, SNEGSKA (reference sequence). The CDR3 is made up of 13 amino acids. V lost 5 bases to trimming and J lost 3 bases, with 11 bases between them. This same sample was also taken into another study, of yellow fever vaccine responses in identical twins.

The origin of this receptor is a woman between 18 and 29 years old in good health. The sample taken for sequencing was PBMCs. V gene TRBV20-1 combines with J gene TRBJ1-5; tentatively, D is TRBD1 (5 bases). This chain's CDR3 is CSAWDRFNQPQHF. The CDR3 DNA is TGCAGTGCTTGGGACCGATTCAATCAGCCCCAGCATTTT.